The 11 T cell receptor beta chains below come from one sample, sequenced in a study of graft-versus-host responses after intestinal transplantation. These receptors have no known antigen. This table comes from immunoSEQ multiplex PCR, and its TCRdb copy is limited to in-frame clones, with some not included. The sample comprises over 75,000 clones, 88% of which are singletons, and around 0.3% rests with the top ten. The sample was unstimulated CD4+ T cells sorted from spleen or lymph node cells, taken before transplant. These receptors were taken from a human donor who was the organ donor for an intestinal transplant.

The rearrangement uses TRBV6-5 and TRBJ2-3; no reliable D call. The length of the CDR3 is 15 residues. With 2 bases removed from V and 2 bases from J, the gap between germline ends came to 11 bases. Germline V gene data show CDR1 as MNHEY and CDR2 as SVGAGI. The CDR3 sequence is CASSYLGLYTDTQYF. Written as DNA, the CDR3 is TGTGCCAGCAGTTACCTTGGCTTGTACACAGATACGCAGTATTTT.

In nucleotides, the CDR3 is TGCGCCAGCAGCTTGGTGCCCTCGGGACATAGGAACACTGAAGCTTTCTTT. This encodes CASSLVPSGHRNTEAFF. This chain joins TRBV5-1 and TRBJ1-1, with D possibly being TRBD1 (6 bases). The CDR3 sequence is 17 residues long. The germline CDR1 and CDR2 sequences are SGHRS and YFSETQ. Trimming left V 0 bases short and J 1 base short, with 16 bases between.

The rearrangement joins TRBV27 to TRBJ2-1; tentatively, D is TRBD1 (6 bases). Trimming took 5 bases from V and 1 from J, leaving 12 bases between them. The CDR3 consists of 15 residues. Germline assignment: CDR1 MNHEY and CDR2 SMNVEV (reference sequence). This CDR3 reads CASSPGAPSYNEQFF. The CDR3 DNA follows: TGTGCCAGCAGTCCAGGGGCCCCATCCTACAATGAGCAGTTCTTC.

This clone was counted once. The J gene is TRBJ2-2, the V gene TRBV12-5; 13 bases align to TRBD2. The CDR3 runs to 18 residues. The germline gives CDR1 LGHNT, CDR2 FRNRAP. V was clipped by 5 bases and J by 0 bases; unmatched bases: 6. The CDR3: CASGPWTSGGPNTGELFF. CDR3 bases: TGTGCTAGTGGTCCGTGGACTAGCGGGGGTCCGAACACCGGGGAGCTGTTTTTT.

This clone was observed once. The V call is TRBV2, the J call TRBJ2-5; D is possibly TRBD1 (6 bases). Trimming took 3 bases from V and 4 from J, leaving 15 bases between them. This CDR3 has 15 amino acids. Per the germline V gene, CDR1 is SNHLY and CDR2 is FYNNEI. CDR3 nucleotides: TGTGCCAGCAGTGAGACCAGGGGAATGGGAGAGACCCAGTACTTC. Amino acids: CASSETRGMGETQYF. Drawing the rest from reference TRBV2 and TRBJ2-5, the complete variable domain is EPEVTQTPSHQVTQMGQEVILRCVPISNHLYFYWYRQILGQKVEFLVSFYNNEISEKSEIFDDQFSVERPDGSNFTLKIRSTKLEDSAMYFCASSETRGMGETQYFGPGTRLLVL.

V and J are TRBV4-1 and TRBJ2-4; 8 bases are shared with TRBD1. CDR1 MGHRA and CDR2 YSYEKL come from the germline V gene. Unmatched junction bases numbered 14, after V lost 0 bases and J lost 1 base. The CDR3 is 20 residues long. The CDR3 sequence: CASSQDSYRQGSFAKNIQYF. The CDR3 DNA reads TGCGCCAGCAGCCAAGATTCATACCGACAGGGGTCTTTTGCCAAAAACATTCAGTACTTC.

J is TRBJ2-3 and V is TRBV28, with 7 bases aligning to TRBD2. V shed 5 bases, J shed 7 bases, and the junction held 18 bases outside the gene matches. Germline V lookup: CDR1 MDHEN, CDR2 SYDVKM. The CDR3 has 17 amino acids. This CDR3 reads CASSRGVGLPPPHTQYF. The DNA for the CDR3 is TGTGCCAGCAGTCGGGGGGTGGGCCTACCCCCTCCACATACGCAGTATTTT.

This clone came up a few times. The rearrangement joins TRBV29-1 to TRBJ1-2, with D possibly TRBD1 on 6 matching bases. V was cut by 3 bases and J by 0 bases, with 8 bases left in between. Per germline, CDR1 SQVTM and CDR2 ANQGSEA. CDR3 length: 13 amino acids. The chain's CDR3 is CSVEDSANYGYTF. The CDR3 nucleotides are TGCAGCGTTGAGGACAGCGCTAACTATGGCTACACCTTC.

The chain is built from TRBV6-1 and TRBJ2-7, with 7 bases lining up with TRBD1. The CDR3 extends over 15 amino acids. Germline CDR1 reads MNHNS; CDR2 reads SASEGT. With V trimmed by 5 bases and J by 2 bases, 9 bases remained unmatched. CDR3 nucleotide sequence: TGTGCCAGCAGTCAGCAGGGGGTTTCGACCTACGAGCAGTACTTC. Protein: CASSQQGVSTYEQYF.

This clone has more than one count but fewer than ten. This chain links TRBV15 with TRBJ2-7; D is possibly TRBD1 (5 bases). This CDR3 comprises 13 residues. Germline V CDR1 and CDR2: LNHNV, YYDKDF (reference sequence). V was trimmed by 5 bases and J by 0 bases, leaving 8 bases between them. CDR3 residues: CATSPQGSYEQYF. CDR3 DNA sequence: TGTGCCACCAGCCCCCAGGGCTCCTACGAGCAGTACTTC.

The chain employs TRBV18 and TRBJ2-7; 10 bases agree with TRBD2. The J segment lost 3 bases and the V segment lost 2 bases, leaving 1 base of the junction unmatched. The CDR3 covers 14 residues. Germline CDR1 is KGHSH and CDR2 is LQKENI. This CDR3 is CASSPGTSDYEQYF. The CDR3 DNA reads as TGTGCCAGCTCACCAGGGACTAGCGACTACGAGCAGTACTTC. Full variable domain (remainder filled in from reference TRBV18 and TRBJ2-7): NAGVMQNPRHLVRRRGQEARLRCSPMKGHSHVYWYRQLPEEGLKFMVYLQKENIIDESGMPKERFSAEFPKEGPSILRIQQVVRGDSAAYFCASSPGTSDYEQYFGPGTRLTVT.